The entry below describes one TCR beta chain. CD8+ and CD4+ T cells circulating in blood were sequenced for TCR beta. The data are from a study of CD8 T cells in Susac syndrome. A quantity of roughly 0.5 to 1 ug RNA underwent reverse transcription using random hexamers. Amplification of TCR beta CDR3 by immunoSEQ multiplex PCR spanned 54 Vbeta and 13 Jbeta. TCRdb reprocessed the immunoSEQ multiplex PCR reads via MiXCR and lists one record per CDR3 protein. The top ten hold approximately 0.082% of the sample, which has over 200,000 distinct CDR3 sequences, around 95% seen once. Germline V gene lookup returns CDR1 SGHRS and CDR2 YFSETQ. The CDR3 is 15 residues long. Trimming left V 0 bases short and J 4 bases short, with 13 bases between.

This clonotype was sampled from a human donor with multiple sclerosis. Sequenced sample: CD4+ T cells from PBMCs. The chain employs TRBV5-1 and TRBJ2-5; D perhaps matches TRBD1 (5 bases). CDR3 region: CASSLASQARETQYF. In nucleotides, the CDR3 is TGCGCCAGCAGCTTGGCCTCACAGGCCCGAGAGACCCAGTACTTC.